This TCR beta chain came from a study of cytomegalovirus exposure and HLA in healthy donors. Amplification used 60 Vbeta primers and 13 Jbeta primers. Produced via immunoSEQ multiplex PCR; TCRdb's table is partial and in-frame only. The sample lists 200,000 to 250,000 clones; 76% were seen once. The CDR3 covers 14 residues. Germline V CDR1 and CDR2: SEHNR, FQNEAQ (reference sequence). V lost 5 bases and J lost 1, with 11 bases in between. Worth noting for this clone: Its antigen is undetermined.

Findings of the study overall: Sequence variants that were highly shared formed a cluster that was likely a sequencing artifact. What a later analysis showed was that several of the most significant clusters appeared linked to common viral pathogens.

The sequencing sample was made of PBMCs. The rearrangement links TRBV7-9 to TRBJ1-2; D uncertain. The source is a young man in good health and CMV-seronegative. CDR3 sequence reads: CASSPRSGNYGYTF. In DNA, the CDR3 is TGTGCCAGCAGCCCCAGGAGCGGTAACTATGGCTACACCTTC.